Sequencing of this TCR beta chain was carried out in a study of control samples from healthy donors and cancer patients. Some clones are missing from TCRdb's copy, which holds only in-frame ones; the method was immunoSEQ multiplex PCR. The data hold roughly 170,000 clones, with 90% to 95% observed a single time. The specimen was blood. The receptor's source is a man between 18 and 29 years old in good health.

In DNA, the CDR3 is TGTGCCAGCAGCCCCACGGGTGGGACGTTCACAGATACGCAGTATTTT. Protein: CASSPTGGTFTDTQYF. The chain carries TRBV2 and TRBJ2-3, with D tentatively TRBD1 or TRBD2 (5 bases each). CDR1 and CDR2 (germline): SNHLY, FYNNEI. Trimming pared 6 bases from V and 2 bases from J, leaving 18 bases between. The CDR3 totals 16 residues. The full variable domain, with the rest looked up from reference TRBV2 and TRBJ2-3, is EPEVTQTPSHQVTQMGQEVILRCVPISNHLYFYWYRQILGQKVEFLVSFYNNEISEKSEIFDDQFSVERPDGSNFTLKIRSTKLEDSAMYFCASSPTGGTFTDTQYFGPGTRLTVL.